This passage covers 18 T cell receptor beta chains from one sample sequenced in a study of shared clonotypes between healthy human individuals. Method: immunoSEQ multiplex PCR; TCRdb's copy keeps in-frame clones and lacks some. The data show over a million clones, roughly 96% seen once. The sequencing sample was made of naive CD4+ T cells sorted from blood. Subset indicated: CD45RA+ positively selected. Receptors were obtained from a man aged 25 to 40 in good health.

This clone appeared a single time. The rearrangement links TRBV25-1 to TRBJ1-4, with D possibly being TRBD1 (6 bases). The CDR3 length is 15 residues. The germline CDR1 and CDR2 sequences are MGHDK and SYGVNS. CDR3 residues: CAKKEGGPLIEKLFF. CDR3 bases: TGTGCGAAAAAGGAGGGGGGGCCGTTAATTGAAAAACTGTTTTTT.

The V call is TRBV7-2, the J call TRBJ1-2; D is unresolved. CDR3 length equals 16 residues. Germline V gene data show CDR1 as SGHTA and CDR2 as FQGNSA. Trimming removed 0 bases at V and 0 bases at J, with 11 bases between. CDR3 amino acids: CASSLAGRGANYGYTF. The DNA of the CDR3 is TGTGCCAGCAGCTTAGCAGGCAGAGGAGCTAACTATGGCTACACCTTC.

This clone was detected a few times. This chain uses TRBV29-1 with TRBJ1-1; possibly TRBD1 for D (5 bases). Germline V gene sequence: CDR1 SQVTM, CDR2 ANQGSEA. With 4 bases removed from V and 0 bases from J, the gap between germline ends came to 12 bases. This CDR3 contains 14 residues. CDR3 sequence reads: CSVAEGPVNTEAFF. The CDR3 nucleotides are TGCAGCGTTGCGGAGGGGCCGGTGAACACTGAAGCTTTCTTT.

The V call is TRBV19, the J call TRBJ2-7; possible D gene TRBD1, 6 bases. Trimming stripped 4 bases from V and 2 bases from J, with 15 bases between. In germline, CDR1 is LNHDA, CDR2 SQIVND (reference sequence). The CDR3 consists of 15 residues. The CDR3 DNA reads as TGTGCCAGTAGTAACTCGGCAGGGGATGCCTACGAGCAGTACTTC. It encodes CASSNSAGDAYEQYF.

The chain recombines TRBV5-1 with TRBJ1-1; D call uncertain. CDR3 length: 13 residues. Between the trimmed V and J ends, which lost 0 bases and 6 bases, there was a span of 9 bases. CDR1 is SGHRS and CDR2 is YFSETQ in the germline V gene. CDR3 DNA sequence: TGCGCCAGCAGCTTGGCATTTACGGCTGAAGCTTTCTTT. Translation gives CASSLAFTAEAFF.

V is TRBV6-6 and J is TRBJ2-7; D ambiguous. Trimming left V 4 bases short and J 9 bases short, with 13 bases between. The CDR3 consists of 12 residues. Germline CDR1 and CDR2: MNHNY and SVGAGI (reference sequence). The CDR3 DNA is TGTGCCAGCAGTTCGGTAGCCAGAGGGCAGTACTTC. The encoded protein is CASSSVARGQYF.

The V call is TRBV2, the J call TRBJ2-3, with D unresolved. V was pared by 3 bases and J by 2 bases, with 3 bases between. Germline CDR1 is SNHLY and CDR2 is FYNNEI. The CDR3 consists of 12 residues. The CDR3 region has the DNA TGTGCCAGCAGTGAGCCCACAGATACGCAGTATTTT. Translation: CASSEPTDTQYF.

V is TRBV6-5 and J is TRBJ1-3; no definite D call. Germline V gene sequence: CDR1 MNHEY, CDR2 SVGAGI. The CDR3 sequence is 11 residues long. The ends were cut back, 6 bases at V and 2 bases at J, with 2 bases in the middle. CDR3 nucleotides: TGTGCCAGCAGGGCTGGAAACACCATATATTTT. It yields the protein CASRAGNTIYF.

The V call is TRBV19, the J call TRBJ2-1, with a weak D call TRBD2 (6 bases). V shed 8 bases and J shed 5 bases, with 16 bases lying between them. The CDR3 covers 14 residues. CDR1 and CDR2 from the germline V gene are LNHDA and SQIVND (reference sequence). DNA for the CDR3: TGTGCCAGTTCTCTCGGACTACCTAACAATGAGCAGTTCTTC. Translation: CASSLGLPNNEQFF.

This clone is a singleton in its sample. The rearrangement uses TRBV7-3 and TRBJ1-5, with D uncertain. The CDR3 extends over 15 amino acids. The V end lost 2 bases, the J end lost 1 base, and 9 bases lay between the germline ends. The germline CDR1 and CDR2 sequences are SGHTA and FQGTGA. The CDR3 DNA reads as TGTGCCAGCAGCTTAGTGGGCTTAAGCAATCAGCCCCAGCATTTT. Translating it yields CASSLVGLSNQPQHF. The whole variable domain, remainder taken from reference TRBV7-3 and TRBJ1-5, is GAGVSQTPSNKVTEKGKYVELRCDPISGHTALYWYRQSLGQGPEFLIYFQGTGAADDSGLPNDRFFAVRPEGSVSTLKIQRTERGDSAVYLCASSLVGLSNQPQHFGDGTRLSIL.

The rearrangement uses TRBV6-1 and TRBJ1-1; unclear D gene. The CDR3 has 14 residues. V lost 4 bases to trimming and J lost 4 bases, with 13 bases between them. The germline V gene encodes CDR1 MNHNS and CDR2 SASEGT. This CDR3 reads CASSVMIIGTEAFF. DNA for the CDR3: TGTGCCAGCAGTGTGATGATTATAGGCACTGAAGCTTTCTTT.

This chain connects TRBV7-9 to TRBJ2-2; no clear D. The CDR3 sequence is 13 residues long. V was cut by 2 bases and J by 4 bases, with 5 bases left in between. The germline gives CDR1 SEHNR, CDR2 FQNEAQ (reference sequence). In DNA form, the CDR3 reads TGTGCCAGCAGCTTATACAGCACCGGGGAGCTGTTTTTT. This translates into CASSLYSTGELFF.

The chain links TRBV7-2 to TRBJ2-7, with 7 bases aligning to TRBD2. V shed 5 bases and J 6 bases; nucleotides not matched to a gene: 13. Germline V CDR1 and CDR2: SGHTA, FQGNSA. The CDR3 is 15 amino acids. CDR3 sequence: CASSTTSAPTFEQYF. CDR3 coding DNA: TGTGCCAGCAGCACAACTAGCGCACCTACCTTCGAGCAGTACTTC.

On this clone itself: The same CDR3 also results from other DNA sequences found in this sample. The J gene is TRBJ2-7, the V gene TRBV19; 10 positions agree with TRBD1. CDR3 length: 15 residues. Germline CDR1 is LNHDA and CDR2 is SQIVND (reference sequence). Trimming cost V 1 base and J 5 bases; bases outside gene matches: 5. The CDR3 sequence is CASSIGRDRGHEQYF. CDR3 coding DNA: TGTGCCAGTAGTATAGGGAGGGACAGGGGCCACGAGCAGTACTTC.

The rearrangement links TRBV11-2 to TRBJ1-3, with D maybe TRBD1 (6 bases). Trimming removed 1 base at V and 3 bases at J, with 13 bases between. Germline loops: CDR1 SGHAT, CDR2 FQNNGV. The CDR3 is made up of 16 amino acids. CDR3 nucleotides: TGTGCCAGCAGCTTAGGGGCGGGGGCGCGTGGAAACACCATATATTTT. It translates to CASSLGAGARGNTIYF.

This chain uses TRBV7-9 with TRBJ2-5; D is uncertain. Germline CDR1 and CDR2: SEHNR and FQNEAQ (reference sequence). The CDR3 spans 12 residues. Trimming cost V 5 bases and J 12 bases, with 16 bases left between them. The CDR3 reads CASSQLGPPEYF. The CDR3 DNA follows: TGTGCCAGCAGCCAACTCGGACCCCCCGAGTACTTC.

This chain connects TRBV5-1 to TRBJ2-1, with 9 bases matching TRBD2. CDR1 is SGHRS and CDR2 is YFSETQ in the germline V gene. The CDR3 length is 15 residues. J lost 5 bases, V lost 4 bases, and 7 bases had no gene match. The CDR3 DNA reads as TGCGCCAGCAGCCCCGACCCTAGCGGGGACAATGAGCAGTTCTTC. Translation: CASSPDPSGDNEQFF. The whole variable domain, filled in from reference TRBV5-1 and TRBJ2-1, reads KAGVTQTPRYLIKTRGQQVTLSCSPISGHRSVSWYQQTPGQGLQFLFEYFSETQRNKGNFPGRFSGRQFSNSRSEMNVSTLELGDSALYLCASSPDPSGDNEQFFGPGTRLTVL.

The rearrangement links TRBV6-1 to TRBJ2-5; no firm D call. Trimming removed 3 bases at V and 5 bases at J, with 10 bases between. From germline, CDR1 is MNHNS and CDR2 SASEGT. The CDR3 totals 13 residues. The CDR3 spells CASSDSTRETQYF. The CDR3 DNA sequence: TGTGCCAGCAGTGACTCGACGCGGGAGACCCAGTACTTC.